Below are 23 T cell receptor beta chains sequenced from a single sample in a study of blood T cell repertoires in COVID-19. Measured with immunoSEQ multiplex PCR; TCRdb has only the in-frame clones, and not every one. Here the sample spans a few hundred thousand clones, about 90% being singletons. Sequencing was performed on PBMCs or T cells enriched from blood (not recorded which). These receptors all stem from a woman aged 25 to 39 who had recovered from COVID-19.

This rearrangement joins TRBV27 to TRBJ1-5; D not resolved. V dropped 3 bases and J dropped 3 bases, with 12 bases sitting between them. Germline V gene data show CDR1 as MNHEY and CDR2 as SMNVEV (reference sequence). The CDR3 consists of 15 residues. The CDR3 region has the DNA TGTGCCAGCAGTTTCGCAGGTCGGGACAATCAGCCCCAGCATTTT. It translates to CASSFAGRDNQPQHF.

The V call is TRBV5-4, the J call TRBJ1-2; 12 nucleotides match TRBD1. Trimming removed 1 base from V and 6 bases from J; junction bases left unmatched: 7. The CDR3 is 16 amino acids. The germline CDR1 and CDR2 sequences are SGHNT and YYREEE (reference sequence). The CDR3 DNA follows: TGTGCCAGCAGCTTGTTAATCGGGACAGGGGGCAATGGCTACACCTTC. Protein product: CASSLLIGTGGNGYTF.

The chain combines TRBV30 with TRBJ1-3, with D maybe TRBD1 (5 bases). Germline V lookup: CDR1 GTSNPN, CDR2 SVGIG (reference sequence). Between the trimmed V and J ends, which lost 5 bases and 7 bases, there was a span of 12 bases. The CDR3 covers 12 residues. The CDR3 region has the DNA TGTGCCTGGGGGGCAAACGGGAACACCATATATTTT. The encoded protein is CAWGANGNTIYF.

CDR3 sequence: CASSLQLAGSNSPLHF. Here the CDR3 DNA reads TGTGCCAGCAGTTTACAGTTGGCAGGAAGTAATTCACCCCTCCACTTT. The rearrangement uses TRBV27 and TRBJ1-6; D ambiguous. V dropped 2 bases and J dropped 6 bases, with 14 bases sitting between them. Germline CDR1 is MNHEY and CDR2 is SMNVEV (reference sequence). The CDR3 is 16 amino acids.

The CDR3 region is CAISEVGTGVGTEAFF. DNA for the CDR3: TGTGCCATCAGTGAGGTTGGGACAGGGGTGGGCACTGAAGCTTTCTTT. The chain carries TRBV10-3 and TRBJ1-1; 10 bases align to TRBD1. V lost 2 bases and J lost 4; bases outside the gene matches: 7. CDR3 length: 16 residues. Germline V lookup: CDR1 ENHRY, CDR2 SYGVKD.

This rearrangement joins TRBV5-4 to TRBJ2-5; D is ambiguous. The V and J ends lost 2 bases and 5 bases respectively, with 13 bases between them. The germline V gene has CDR1 SGHNT and CDR2 YYREEE (reference sequence). CDR3 length: 14 residues. CDR3 loop: CASSFELQIETQYF. Here the CDR3 DNA reads TGTGCCAGCAGCTTCGAACTACAAATTGAGACCCAGTACTTC.

The chain links TRBV18 to TRBJ1-1, with D perhaps TRBD1 (6 bases). V shed 8 bases and J shed 3 bases, with 19 bases lying between them. The CDR3 consists of 15 residues. Germline V gene sequence: CDR1 KGHSH, CDR2 LQKENI. CDR3 sequence (DNA): TGTGCCAGCACCCTACAGGGATTTATGGACACTGAAGCTTTCTTT. Encoded protein: CASTLQGFMDTEAFF.

The J gene is TRBJ2-3, the V gene TRBV3-1 (or the pseudogene TRBV3-2), with 9 positions matching TRBD1. The CDR3 has 15 amino acids. From germline, CDR1 is LGHDT and CDR2 YNNKEL (reference sequence). Trimming removed 6 bases from V and 3 bases from J; junction bases left unmatched: 7. CDR3 loop: CASSRQGGSTDTQYF. The CDR3 nucleotides are TGTGCCAGCAGTCGACAGGGGGGGTCTACAGATACGCAGTATTTT.

J is TRBJ2-1 and V is TRBV6-1, with 11 bases aligning to TRBD2. The V segment lost 0 bases and the J segment 10 bases; nucleotides outside the gene matches: 2. The length of the CDR3 is 14 residues. The germline V gene has CDR1 MNHNS and CDR2 SASEGT. CDR3 in amino acids: CASSEALAGGEQFF. The CDR3 bases are TGTGCCAGCAGTGAAGCTTTAGCGGGAGGGGAGCAGTTCTTC.

This chain connects TRBV3-1 (or the pseudogene TRBV3-2) to TRBJ1-4; D unresolved. The germline V gene has CDR1 LGHDT and CDR2 YNNKEL (reference sequence). V was trimmed by 6 bases and J by 7 bases, leaving 18 bases between them. This CDR3 comprises 15 residues. The CDR3 nucleotides read TGTGCCAGCAGACGGGATGGGTCGGCGACTGAAAAACTGTTTTTT. This encodes CASRRDGSATEKLFF.

This chain connects TRBV13 to TRBJ2-7; tentatively, D is TRBD1 (5 bases). CDR3 length: 16 amino acids. CDR1 and CDR2 from the germline V gene are PRHDT and FYEKMQ (reference sequence). The V end lost 4 bases, the J end lost 3 bases, and 19 bases lay between the germline ends. In DNA, the CDR3 is TGTGCCAGCAGCTCCACCCTTAACAGGAACCACTACGAGCAGTACTTC. Translated, it gives CASSSTLNRNHYEQYF.

The chain carries TRBV1 and TRBJ2-3; no check of the table's D call, TRBD2, against the DNA was made. TRBV1 is labeled a pseudogene. The CDR3 sequence is 16 residues long. The CDR3 nucleotides are TGCACCAGCAGCCCCCGGACTAGCGAGAGCACAGATACGCAGTATTTT. Its translation is CTSSPRTSESTDTQYF.

The chain joins TRBV5-5 to TRBJ2-3; D unclear. CDR3 length: 12 amino acids. The germline V and J ends were trimmed by 4 bases and 4 bases, with 7 bases remaining between them. Germline V gene sequence: CDR1 SGHKS, CDR2 YYEKEE (reference sequence). For the CDR3, the DNA is TGTGCCAGCAGCCCCCCATCAGATACGCAGTATTTT. Translation: CASSPPSDTQYF.

The rearrangement links TRBV7-8 to TRBJ1-2; 11 bases align to TRBD1. Germline CDR1 reads SGHVS; CDR2 reads FQNEAQ. V lost 4 bases and J lost 5; bases outside the gene matches: 3. The CDR3 consists of 14 residues. In DNA, the CDR3 is TGTGCCAGCAGCTGGGGGACAGGGGGGTATGGCTACACCTTC. This gives the protein CASSWGTGGYGYTF.

The gene calls are TRBV6-4 and TRBJ1-1; D may be TRBD1 (6 bases). Germline CDR1 and CDR2: MRHNA and SNTAGT. The V end was cut by 1 base, the J end by 0 bases, with 15 bases between. This CDR3 region has 17 residues. The CDR3 DNA reads as TGTGCCAGCAGTGACTACTCGGGGGGACATTTGAACACTGAAGCTTTCTTT. Residues: CASSDYSGGHLNTEAFF.

This chain connects TRBV28 to TRBJ1-2, with 10 bases aligning to TRBD1. The CDR3 is 14 residues long. Germline CDR1 MDHEN, CDR2 SYDVKM. With V trimmed by 5 bases and J by 8 bases, 8 bases remained unmatched. Written as DNA, the CDR3 is TGTGCCAGCAGTGAATATTCGACAGGGGGCGGCTACACCTTC. Its protein is CASSEYSTGGGYTF.

This clone was counted between two and nine times. Written as DNA, the CDR3 is TGTGCCAGCAGCCAAGACCCGGGACAACCCTACGAGCAGTACTTC. Translated: CASSQDPGQPYEQYF. The chain employs TRBV3-1 (or the pseudogene TRBV3-2) and TRBJ2-7; D perhaps matches TRBD1 (6 bases). The CDR3 length is 15 residues. V was clipped by 0 bases and J by 2 bases, with 11 bases between them. Per germline, CDR1 LGHDT and CDR2 YNNKEL (reference sequence).

This chain connects TRBV6-5 to TRBJ2-1; D ambiguous. The CDR3 length is 13 residues. V was pared by 7 bases and J by 8 bases, with 15 bases between. Germline V CDR1 and CDR2: MNHEY, SVGAGI. The CDR3 region has the DNA TGTGCCAGCACCCCCCCCGGTGTGGATGAGCAGTTCTTC. Translating gives CASTPPGVDEQFF.

The V and J genes are TRBV27 and TRBJ1-1, with 8 bases identical to TRBD1. The CDR3 has 14 amino acids. Germline V gene lookup returns CDR1 MNHEY and CDR2 SMNVEV (reference sequence). V lost 5 bases to trimming and J lost 3 bases; unmatched junction nucleotides: 5. CDR3: CASSRSGGDTEAFF. The CDR3 nucleotides are TGTGCCAGCAGTCGATCAGGGGGCGACACTGAAGCTTTCTTT.

This sequence joins TRBV5-1 and TRBJ2-5; TRBD2 agrees at 11 bases. Germline V CDR1 and CDR2: SGHRS, YFSETQ. CDR3 length: 15 amino acids. J was trimmed by 5 bases and V by 4 bases; bases with no gene match: 7. CDR3 loop: CASSGGLAGGETQYF. CDR3 DNA: TGCGCCAGCAGCGGAGGGCTAGCGGGGGGTGAGACCCAGTACTTC.

This clone was counted only a few times. The chain couples TRBV6-1 to TRBJ1-1, with 7 bases aligning to TRBD1. The V gene's germline CDR1 is MNHNS and CDR2 SASEGT. The trim removed 2 bases at V and 5 bases at J, leaving 5 bases unmatched. The CDR3 contains 14 residues. Here the CDR3 reads CASSEQGGLTEAFF. In DNA form, the CDR3 reads TGTGCCAGCAGTGAACAGGGGGGATTGACTGAAGCTTTCTTT.

The genes are TRBV28 and TRBJ2-7; D may be TRBD2 (6 bases). The germline CDR1 and CDR2 sequences are MDHEN and SYDVKM. This CDR3 has 16 amino acids. The ends were cut back, 4 bases at V and 4 bases at J, with 20 bases in the middle. This CDR3 is CASSSLGPGDRYEQYF. In DNA form, the CDR3 reads TGTGCCAGCAGTTCCCTGGGACCGGGAGATAGGTACGAGCAGTACTTC.

This clone was seen once. The CDR3 bases are TGTGCCAGCTCACCTGGGGCCCTCCCGACTGACTATGGCTACACCTTC. This codes for CASSPGALPTDYGYTF. The genes are TRBV18 and TRBJ1-2; possibly TRBD1 for D (5 bases). Between the trimmed V and J ends, which lost 3 bases and 3 bases, there was a span of 17 bases. The germline V gene has CDR1 KGHSH and CDR2 LQKENI. The length of the CDR3 is 16 residues.